This TCR beta chain is from a study of cytomegalovirus exposure and HLA in healthy donors. Overall study results and limits: In vitro testing confirmed a few CMV-associated chains as specific for CMV antigens. The study flagged about 150 TCR beta chains as cytomegalovirus-associated.

Separate from the roughly 710-subject first cohort, the roughly 110-subject validation cohort was the one that the donors belonged to. With respect to this clone: As yet, its antigen is unknown.

Repertoires were generated with immunoSEQ multiplex PCR, while TCRdb's copy carries only in-frame clones and drops some. The data show about 95,000 clones, 85% seen once. Trimming at V came to 0 bases and at J to 3 bases, leaving 2 bases not matched to a gene. The CDR3 runs 14 residues. Germline lookup yields CDR1 SGDLS and CDR2 YYNGEE. Sequencing was carried out using PBMCs. This receptor was taken from a young man in good health and CMV-seropositive. This chain joins TRBV9 and TRBJ2-5, with 7 positions matching TRBD2. The CDR3 here is CASSVASGKETQYF. As DNA, the CDR3 is TGTGCCAGCAGCGTAGCCAGCGGGAAAGAGACCCAGTACTTC.